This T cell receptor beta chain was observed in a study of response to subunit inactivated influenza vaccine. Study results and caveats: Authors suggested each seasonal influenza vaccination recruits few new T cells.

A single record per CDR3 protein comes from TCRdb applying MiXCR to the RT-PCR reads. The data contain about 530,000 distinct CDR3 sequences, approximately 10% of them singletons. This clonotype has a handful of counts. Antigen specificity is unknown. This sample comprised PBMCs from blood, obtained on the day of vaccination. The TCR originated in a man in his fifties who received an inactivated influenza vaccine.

The CDR3, as DNA: TGTGCCAGCAGTAACCGGGACAGCCAAGAGACCCAGTACTTC. Translated, it gives CASSNRDSQETQYF. The chain is built from TRBV28 and TRBJ2-5, with 7 bases aligning to TRBD1. V lost 5 bases and J lost 1; bases outside the gene matches: 4. The CDR3 loop spans 14 amino acids. Germline V CDR1 and CDR2: MDHEN, SYDVKM.